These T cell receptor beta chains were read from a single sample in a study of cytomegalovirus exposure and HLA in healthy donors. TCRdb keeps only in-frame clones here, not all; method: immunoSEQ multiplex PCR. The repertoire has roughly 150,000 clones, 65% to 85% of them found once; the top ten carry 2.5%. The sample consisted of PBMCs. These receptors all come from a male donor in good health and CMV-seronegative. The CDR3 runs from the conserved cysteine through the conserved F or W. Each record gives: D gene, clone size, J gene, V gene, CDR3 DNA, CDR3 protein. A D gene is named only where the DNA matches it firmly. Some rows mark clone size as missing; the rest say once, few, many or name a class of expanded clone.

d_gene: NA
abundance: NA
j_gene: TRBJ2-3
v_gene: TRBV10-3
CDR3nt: TGTGCCATCAAGATAGCCGGTAGCACAGATACGCAGTATTTT
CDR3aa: CAIKIAGSTDTQYF

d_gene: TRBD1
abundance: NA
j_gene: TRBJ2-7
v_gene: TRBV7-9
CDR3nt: TGTGCCAGCAGCACCCGGGACAGCCCCTACGAGCAGTACTTC
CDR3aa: CASSTRDSPYEQYF

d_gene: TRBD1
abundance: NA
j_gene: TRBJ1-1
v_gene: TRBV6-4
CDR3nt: TGTGCCAGCAGACTATACAGGGGCAAGAACACTGAAGCTTTCTTT
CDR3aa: CASRLYRGKNTEAFF

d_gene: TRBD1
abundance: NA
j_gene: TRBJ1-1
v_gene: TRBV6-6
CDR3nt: TGTGCCAGCAGCGTTACAGGGGTCACTGAAGCTTTCTTT
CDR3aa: CASSVTGVTEAFF

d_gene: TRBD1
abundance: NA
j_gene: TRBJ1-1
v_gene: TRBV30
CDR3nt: TGTGCCTGGGACCCCGGGACAGGGGTCGTGGACACTGAAGCTTTCTTT
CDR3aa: CAWDPGTGVVDTEAFF

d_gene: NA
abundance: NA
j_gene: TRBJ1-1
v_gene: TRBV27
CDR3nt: TGTGCCAGCAGTTTATCGAATCGGGGAACTGAAGCTTTCTTT
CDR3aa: CASSLSNRGTEAFF

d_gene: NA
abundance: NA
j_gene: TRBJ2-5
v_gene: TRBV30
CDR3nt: TGTGCCTGGACGAGGAGCCAAGAGACCCAGTACTTC
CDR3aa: CAWTRSQETQYF

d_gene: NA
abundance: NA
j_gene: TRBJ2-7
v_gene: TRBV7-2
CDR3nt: TGTGCCAGCAGCCTACTTGGCAGGGTCTCCTACGAGCAGTACTTC
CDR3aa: CASSLLGRVSYEQYF

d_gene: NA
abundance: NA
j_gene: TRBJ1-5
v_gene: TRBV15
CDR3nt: TGTGCCACCAGCAGAGATGGAGCGCCCCAGCATTTT
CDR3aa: CATSRDGAPQHF

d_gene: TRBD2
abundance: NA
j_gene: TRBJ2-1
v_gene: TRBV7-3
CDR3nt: TGTGCCAGCTCCGGAAGTACTAGCGGATACAATGAGCAGTTCTTC
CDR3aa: CASSGSTSGYNEQFF

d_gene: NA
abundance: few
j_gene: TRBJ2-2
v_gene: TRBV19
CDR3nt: TGTGCCAGTAATTTACAGCCCACGAACACCGGGGAGCTGTTTTTT
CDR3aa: CASNLQPTNTGELFF

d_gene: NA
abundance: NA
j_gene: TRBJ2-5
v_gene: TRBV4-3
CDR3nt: TGCGCCAGCAGCCAGCACCGGGACTCGCAAGAGACCCAGTACTTC
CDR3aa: CASSQHRDSQETQYF

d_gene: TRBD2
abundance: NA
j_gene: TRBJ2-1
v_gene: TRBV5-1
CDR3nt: TGCGCCAGCAGCTTGGTGGCGGGAGGGAACAATGAGCAGTTCTTC
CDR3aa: CASSLVAGGNNEQFF

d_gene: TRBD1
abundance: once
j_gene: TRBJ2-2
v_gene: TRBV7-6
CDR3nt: TGTGCCAGCAGCTCCTTGGGAACTCTGGGACAGGGGTCAAGCACCGGGGAGCTGTTTTTT
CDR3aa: CASSSLGTLGQGSSTGELFF

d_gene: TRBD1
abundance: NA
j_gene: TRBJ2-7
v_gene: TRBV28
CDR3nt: TGTGCCAGCAGTTCCTTCTGGACAGGGGTGGTCGAGCAGTACTTC
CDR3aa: CASSSFWTGVVEQYF

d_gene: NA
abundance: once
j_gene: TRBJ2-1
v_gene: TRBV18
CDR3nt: TGTGCCAGCTCACAAACAGGGTCCAATGAGCAGTTCTTC
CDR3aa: CASSQTGSNEQFF

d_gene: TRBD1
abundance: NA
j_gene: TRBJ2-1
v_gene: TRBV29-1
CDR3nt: TGCAGCGAAGGACAGGGGGATTACAATGAGCAGTTCTTC
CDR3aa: CSEGQGDYNEQFF

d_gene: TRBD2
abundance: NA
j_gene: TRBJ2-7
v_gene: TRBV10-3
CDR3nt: TGTGCCATCAGTGTAGCGGGAGGGAAAAACGAGCAGTACTTC
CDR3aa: CAISVAGGKNEQYF

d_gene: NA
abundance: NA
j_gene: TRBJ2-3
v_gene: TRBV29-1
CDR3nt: TGCAGCGTTGTGGGGAGGATGGGGGCAGATACGCAGTATTTT
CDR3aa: CSVVGRMGADTQYF

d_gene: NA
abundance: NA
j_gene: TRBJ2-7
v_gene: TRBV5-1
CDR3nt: TGCGCCAGCAGTCCGGTTCTTATCGACGAGCAGTACTTC
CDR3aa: CASSPVLIDEQYF

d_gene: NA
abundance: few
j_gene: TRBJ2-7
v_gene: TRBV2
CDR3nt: TGTGCCAGCAGTGATGAACCCTGGAGCGAGCAGTACTTC
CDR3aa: CASSDEPWSEQYF

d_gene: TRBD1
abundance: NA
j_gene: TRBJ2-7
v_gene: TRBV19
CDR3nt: TGTGCCAGTAGTATATCGGGACAGACCTACGAGCAGTACTTC
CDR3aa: CASSISGQTYEQYF

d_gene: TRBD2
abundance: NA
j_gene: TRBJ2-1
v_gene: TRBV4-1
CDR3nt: TGCGCCAGCAGCCAGCTAACTAGCGGGGGCTACAATGAGCAGTTCTTC
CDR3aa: CASSQLTSGGYNEQFF

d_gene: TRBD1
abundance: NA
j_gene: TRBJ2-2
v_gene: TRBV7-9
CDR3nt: TGTGCCAGCAGCCCCTGGACAGGGACCGGGGAGCTGTTTTTT
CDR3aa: CASSPWTGTGELFF

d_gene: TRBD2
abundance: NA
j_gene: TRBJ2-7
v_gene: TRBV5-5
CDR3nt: TGTGCCAGCAGCCGCGCTAGCGGCCCTTCCTACGAGCAGTACTTC
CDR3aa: CASSRASGPSYEQYF

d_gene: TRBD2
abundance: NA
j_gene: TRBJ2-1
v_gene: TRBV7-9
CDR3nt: TGTGCCAGCAGAACCTTGGGGGCGGGACTAGCGGACAATGAGCAGTTCTTC
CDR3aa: CASRTLGAGLADNEQFF

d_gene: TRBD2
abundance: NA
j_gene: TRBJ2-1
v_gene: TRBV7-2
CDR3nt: TGTGCCAGCAGCCGGAGACTAGCGGAGCAGCAGTTCTTC
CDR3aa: CASSRRLAEQQFF

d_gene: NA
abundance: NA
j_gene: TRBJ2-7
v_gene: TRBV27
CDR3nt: TGTGCCAGCAGTTTTACAGGGAGCTCCTACGAGCAGTACTTC
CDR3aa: CASSFTGSSYEQYF

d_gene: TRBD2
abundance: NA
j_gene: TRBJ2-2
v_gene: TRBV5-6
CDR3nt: TGTGCCAGCAGCTGGATGACTAGCGGGAACACCGGGGAGCTGTTTTTT
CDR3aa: CASSWMTSGNTGELFF